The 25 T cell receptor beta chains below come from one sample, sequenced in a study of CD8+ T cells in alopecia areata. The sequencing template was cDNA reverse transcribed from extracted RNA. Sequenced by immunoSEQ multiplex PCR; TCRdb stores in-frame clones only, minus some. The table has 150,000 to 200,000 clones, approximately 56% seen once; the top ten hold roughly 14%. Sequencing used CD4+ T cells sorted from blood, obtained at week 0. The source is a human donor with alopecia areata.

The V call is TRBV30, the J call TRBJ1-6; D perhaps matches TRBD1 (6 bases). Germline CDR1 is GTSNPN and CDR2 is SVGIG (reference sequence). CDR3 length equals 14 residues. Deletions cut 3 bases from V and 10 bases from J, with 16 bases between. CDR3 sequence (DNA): TGTGCCTGGAGCGAGGGGGACCCGGCATCACCCCTCCACTTT. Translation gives CAWSEGDPASPLHF.

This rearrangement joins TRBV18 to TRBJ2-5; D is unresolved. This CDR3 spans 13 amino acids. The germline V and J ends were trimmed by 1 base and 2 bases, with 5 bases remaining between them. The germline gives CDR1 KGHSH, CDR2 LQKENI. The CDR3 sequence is CASSPQVQETQYF. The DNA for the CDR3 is TGTGCCAGCTCACCACAGGTTCAAGAGACCCAGTACTTC.

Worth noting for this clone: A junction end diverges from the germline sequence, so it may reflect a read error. The chain's CDR3 is CASSYTIGTYPKSF. For the CDR3, the DNA is TGTGCCAGCAGCTATACGATTGGGACATACCCGAAGTCCTTC. The chain joins TRBV2 to TRBJ1-2; TRBD1 is a possible D gene (6 bases). The germline CDR1 and CDR2 sequences are SNHLY and FYNNEI. This CDR3 has 14 amino acids.

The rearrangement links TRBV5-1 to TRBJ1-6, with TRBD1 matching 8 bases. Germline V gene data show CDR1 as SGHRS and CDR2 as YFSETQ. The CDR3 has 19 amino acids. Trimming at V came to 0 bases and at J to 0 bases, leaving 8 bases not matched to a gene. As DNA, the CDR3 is TGCGCCAGCAGCTTGGGGACAGGGCACCGAAGCTCCTATAATTCACCCCTCCACTTT. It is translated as CASSLGTGHRSSYNSPLHF.

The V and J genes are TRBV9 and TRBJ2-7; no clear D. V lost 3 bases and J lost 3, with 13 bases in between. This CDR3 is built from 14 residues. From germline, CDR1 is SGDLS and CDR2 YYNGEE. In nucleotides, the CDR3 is TGTGCCAGCAGCGCCGGCCCCAAGTTCTACGAGCAGTACTTC. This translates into CASSAGPKFYEQYF. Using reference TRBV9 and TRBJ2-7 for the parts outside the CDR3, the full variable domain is DSGVTQTPKHLITATGQRVTLRCSPRSGDLSVYWYQQSLDQGLQFLIQYYNGEERAKGNILERFSAQQFPDLHSELNLSSLELGDSALYFCASSAGPKFYEQYFGPGTRLTVT.

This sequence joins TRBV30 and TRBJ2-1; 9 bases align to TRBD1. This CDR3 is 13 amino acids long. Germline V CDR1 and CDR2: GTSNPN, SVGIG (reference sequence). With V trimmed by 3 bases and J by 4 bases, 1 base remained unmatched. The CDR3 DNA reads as TGTGCCTGGAGGGGACAGGGATACAATGAGCAGTTCTTC. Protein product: CAWRGQGYNEQFF. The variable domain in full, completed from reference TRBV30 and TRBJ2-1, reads SQTIHQWPATLVQPVGSPLSLECTVEGTSNPNLYWYRQAAGRGLQLLFYSVGIGQISSEVPQNLSASRPQDRQFILSSKKLLLSDSGFYLCAWRGQGYNEQFFGPGTRLTVL.

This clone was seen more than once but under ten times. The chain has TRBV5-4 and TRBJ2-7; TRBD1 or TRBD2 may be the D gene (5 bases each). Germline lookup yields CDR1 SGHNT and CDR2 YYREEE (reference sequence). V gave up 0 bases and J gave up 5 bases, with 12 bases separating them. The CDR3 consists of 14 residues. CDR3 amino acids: CASSLAGPNNEQYF. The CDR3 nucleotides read TGTGCCAGCAGCTTGGCGGGACCGAATAACGAGCAGTACTTC.

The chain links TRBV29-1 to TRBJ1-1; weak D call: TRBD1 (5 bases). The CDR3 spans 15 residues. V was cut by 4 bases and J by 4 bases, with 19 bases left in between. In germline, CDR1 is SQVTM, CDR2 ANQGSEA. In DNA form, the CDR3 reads TGCAGCGTTGGGCGGCCAGGGAGGTCCGGCACTGAAGCTTTCTTT. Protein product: CSVGRPGRSGTEAFF.

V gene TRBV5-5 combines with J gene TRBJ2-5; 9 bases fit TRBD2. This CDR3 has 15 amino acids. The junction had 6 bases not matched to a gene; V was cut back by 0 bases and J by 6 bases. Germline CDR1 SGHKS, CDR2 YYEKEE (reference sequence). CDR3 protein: CASSLDPSGVKTQYF. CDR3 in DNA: TGTGCCAGCAGCTTGGATCCTAGCGGGGTGAAGACCCAGTACTTC. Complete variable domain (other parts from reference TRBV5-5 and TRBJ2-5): DAGVTQSPTHLIKTRGQQVTLRCSPISGHKSVSWYQQVLGQGPQFIFQYYEKEERGRGNFPDRFSARQFPNYSSELNVNALLLGDSALYLCASSLDPSGVKTQYFGPGTRLLVL.

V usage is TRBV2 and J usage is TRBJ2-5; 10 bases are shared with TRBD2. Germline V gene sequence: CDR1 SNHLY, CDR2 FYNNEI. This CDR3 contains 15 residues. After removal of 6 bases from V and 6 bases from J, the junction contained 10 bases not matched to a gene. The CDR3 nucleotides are TGTGCCAGCAGCAAAGAGAGCGGGGGGGCTCAGACCCAGTACTTC. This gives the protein CASSKESGGAQTQYF.

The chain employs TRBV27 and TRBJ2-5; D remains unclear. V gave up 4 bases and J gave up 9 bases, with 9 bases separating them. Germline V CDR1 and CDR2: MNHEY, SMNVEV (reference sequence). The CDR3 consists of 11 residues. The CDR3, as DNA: TGTGCCAGCAGTTCAACTGATTCCCAGTACTTC. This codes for CASSSTDSQYF.

The CDR3 DNA follows: TGTGCCAGCAGCCCCACTGGATCCGCCACCGAGTGGTACTTC. Amino acid sequence: CASSPTGSATEWYF. V usage is TRBV5-6 and J usage is TRBJ2-7; no firm D call. The CDR3 consists of 14 residues. The germline V gene encodes CDR1 SGHDT and CDR2 YYEEEE. V gave up 4 bases and J gave up 12 bases, with 23 bases separating them.

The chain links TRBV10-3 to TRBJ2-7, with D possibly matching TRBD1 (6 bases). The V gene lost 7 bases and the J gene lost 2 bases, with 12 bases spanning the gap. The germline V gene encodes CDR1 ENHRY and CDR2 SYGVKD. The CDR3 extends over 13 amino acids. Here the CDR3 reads CAINRDITYEQYF. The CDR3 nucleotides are TGTGCCATCAACCGGGACATTACCTACGAGCAGTACTTC.

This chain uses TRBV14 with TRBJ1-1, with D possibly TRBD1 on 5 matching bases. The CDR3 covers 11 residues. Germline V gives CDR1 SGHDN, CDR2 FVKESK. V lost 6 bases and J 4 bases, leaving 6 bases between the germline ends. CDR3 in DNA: TGTGCCAGCAGTAGGGGCACTGAAGCTTTCTTT. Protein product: CASSRGTEAFF.

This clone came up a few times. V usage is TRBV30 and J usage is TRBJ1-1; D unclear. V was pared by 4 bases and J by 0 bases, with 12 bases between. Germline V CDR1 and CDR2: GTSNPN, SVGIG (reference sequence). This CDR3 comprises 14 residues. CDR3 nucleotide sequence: TGTGCCTGGATGAGAGTGGGCTTGAACACTGAAGCTTTCTTT. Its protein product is CAWMRVGLNTEAFF. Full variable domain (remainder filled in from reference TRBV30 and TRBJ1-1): SQTIHQWPATLVQPVGSPLSLECTVEGTSNPNLYWYRQAAGRGLQLLFYSVGIGQISSEVPQNLSASRPQDRQFILSSKKLLLSDSGFYLCAWMRVGLNTEAFFGQGTRLTVV.

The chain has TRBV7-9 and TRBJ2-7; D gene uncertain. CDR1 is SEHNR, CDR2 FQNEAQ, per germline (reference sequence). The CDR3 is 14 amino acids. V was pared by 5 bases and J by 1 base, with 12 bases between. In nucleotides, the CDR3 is TGTGCCAGCAGCGAGAGCGCCCTGTCCTACGAGCAGTACTTC. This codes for CASSESALSYEQYF. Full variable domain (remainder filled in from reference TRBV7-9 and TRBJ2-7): DTGVSQNPRHKITKRGQNVTFRCDPISEHNRLYWYRQTLGQGPEFLTYFQNEAQLEKSRLLSDRFSAERPKGSFSTLEIQRTEQGDSAMYLCASSESALSYEQYFGPGTRLTVT.

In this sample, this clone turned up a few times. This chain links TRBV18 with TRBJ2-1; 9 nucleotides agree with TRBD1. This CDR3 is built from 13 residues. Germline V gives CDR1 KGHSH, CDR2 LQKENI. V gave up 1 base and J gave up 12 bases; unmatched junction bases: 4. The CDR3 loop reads CASSPQGQGRQFF. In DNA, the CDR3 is TGTGCCAGCTCACCACAAGGACAGGGGCGGCAGTTCTTC.

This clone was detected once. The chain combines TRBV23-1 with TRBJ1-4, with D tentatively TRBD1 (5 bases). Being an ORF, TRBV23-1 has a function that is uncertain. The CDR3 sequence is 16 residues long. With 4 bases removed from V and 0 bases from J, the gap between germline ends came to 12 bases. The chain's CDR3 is CASSRRGTPTNEKLFF. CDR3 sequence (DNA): TGCGCCAGCAGTCGCCGCGGGACTCCAACTAATGAAAAACTGTTTTTT.

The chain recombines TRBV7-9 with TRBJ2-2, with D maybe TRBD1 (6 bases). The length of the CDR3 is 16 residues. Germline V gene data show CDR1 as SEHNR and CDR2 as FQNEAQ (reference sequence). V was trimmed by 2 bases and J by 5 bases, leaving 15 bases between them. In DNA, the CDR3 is TGTGCCAGCAGCTTAAAGCTCCCAAGGGGGACCGGGGAGCTGTTTTTT. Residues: CASSLKLPRGTGELFF. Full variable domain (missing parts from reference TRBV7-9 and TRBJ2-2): DTGVSQNPRHKITKRGQNVTFRCDPISEHNRLYWYRQTLGQGPEFLTYFQNEAQLEKSRLLSDRFSAERPKGSFSTLEIQRTEQGDSAMYLCASSLKLPRGTGELFFGEGSRLTVL.

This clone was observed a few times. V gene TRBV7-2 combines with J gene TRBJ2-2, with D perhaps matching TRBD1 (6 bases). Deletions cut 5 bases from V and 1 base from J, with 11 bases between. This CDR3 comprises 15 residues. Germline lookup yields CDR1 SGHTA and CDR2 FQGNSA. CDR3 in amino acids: CASSPTGMNTGELFF. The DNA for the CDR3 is TGTGCCAGCAGCCCTACAGGGATGAACACCGGGGAGCTGTTTTTT.

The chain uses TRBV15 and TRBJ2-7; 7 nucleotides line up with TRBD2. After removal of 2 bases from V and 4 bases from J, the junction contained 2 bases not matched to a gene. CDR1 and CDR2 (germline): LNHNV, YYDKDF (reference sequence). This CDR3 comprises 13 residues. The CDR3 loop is CATSRSAGYEQYF. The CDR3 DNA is TGTGCCACCAGCAGATCAGCGGGGTACGAGCAGTACTTC.

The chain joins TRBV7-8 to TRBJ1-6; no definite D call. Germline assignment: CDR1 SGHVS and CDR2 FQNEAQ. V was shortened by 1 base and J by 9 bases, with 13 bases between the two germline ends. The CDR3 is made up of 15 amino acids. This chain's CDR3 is CASSLGAGGSSPLHF. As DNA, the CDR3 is TGTGCCAGCAGCTTAGGGGCAGGAGGTAGTTCACCCCTCCACTTT.

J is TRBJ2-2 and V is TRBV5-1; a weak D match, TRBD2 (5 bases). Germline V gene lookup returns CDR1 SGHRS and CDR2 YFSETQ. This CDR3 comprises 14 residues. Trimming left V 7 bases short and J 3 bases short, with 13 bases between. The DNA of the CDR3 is TGCGCCAGCCGAACTAGTGAGGACACCGGGGAGCTGTTTTTT. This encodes CASRTSEDTGELFF.

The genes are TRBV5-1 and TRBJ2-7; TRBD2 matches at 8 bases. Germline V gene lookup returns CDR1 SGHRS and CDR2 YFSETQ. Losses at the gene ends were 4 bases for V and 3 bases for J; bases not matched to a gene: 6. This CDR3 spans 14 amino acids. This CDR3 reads CASSPRGANYEQYF. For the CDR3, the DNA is TGCGCCAGCAGCCCGCGGGGGGCTAACTACGAGCAGTACTTC.

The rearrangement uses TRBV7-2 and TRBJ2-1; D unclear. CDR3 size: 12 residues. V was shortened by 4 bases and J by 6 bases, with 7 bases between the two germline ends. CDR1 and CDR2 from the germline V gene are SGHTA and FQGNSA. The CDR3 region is CASSYQRNEQFF. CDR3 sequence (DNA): TGTGCCAGCAGCTATCAGCGCAATGAGCAGTTCTTC.